The source of this T cell receptor beta chain is a study of T cells after yellow fever vaccination. Study-wide findings and caveats: Once the booster was given, most primary-vaccination clones reappeared, at about 96% for CD4 and over 85% for CD8.

Regarding this clonotype: As yet, its antigen is unknown.

The authors made TCR cDNA by 5'RACE template switching, adding a universal primer site and UMIs. TCRdb passed the 5' RACE reads through MiXCR, listing each CDR3 protein once. Of 120,000 to 150,000 distinct CDR3 sequences listed, around 7.7% are singletons. Deletions cut 1 base from V and 8 bases from J, with 18 bases between. The germline V gene encodes CDR1 DFQATT and CDR2 SNEGSKA (reference sequence). The CDR3 totals 16 residues. The chain uses TRBV20-1 and TRBJ1-6; weak D call: TRBD1 (5 bases). Sequenced material: CD4+ T cells sorted from PBMCs, taken 5 days after the yellow fever booster vaccination. This TCR was sampled from a man younger than 40 who received the YFV17D yellow fever vaccine. CDR3 residues: CSARVNTKGLDSPLHF. CDR3 coding DNA: TGCAGTGCTAGAGTAAATACTAAGGGGCTGGATTCACCCCTCCACTTT.